This note documents a single T cell receptor beta chain sequence. Its target is not known. Single viable CD3+CD4+CD8-CD45RO+ cells were sorted as the memory CD4+ T cells. This entry belongs to a study of memory CD4+ T cells and cytomegalovirus serostatus. Study information: Of the healthy Belgian adults, 8 to 10 were CMV seropositive and fewer than 30 seronegative.

The CDR3 has 16 residues. V lost 3 bases to trimming and J lost 5 bases, with 19 bases between them. From germline, CDR1 is MDHEN and CDR2 SYDVKM. Study conclusions and caveats: CMV serostatus prediction reached median AUC approximately 0.95, or 0.91 with US-trained model. CD4+ memory repertoires contained about 40% of the roughly 160 reported CMV TCRbeta sequences.

The data were produced by immunoSEQ multiplex PCR, yet TCRdb's version contains in-frame clones alone and is incomplete. The sample consists of about 56,000 clones, roughly 82% of them appearing once. This receptor was identified in an adult in good health and CMV-seronegative. Sequencing used memory CD4+ T cells from blood. The chain recombines TRBV28 with TRBJ1-2, with D perhaps TRBD1 (5 bases). The CDR3 DNA reads TGTGCCAGCAGTTTGAGATTTGGCAGACAGTATTATGGCTACACCTTC. Protein: CASSLRFGRQYYGYTF.